This TCR beta chain emerged from a study of PD-1 blockade in mismatch repair-deficient tumors. On the study more broadly: Patients had approximately 11 mismatch repair-deficient cancer types, all previously treated and progressing.

Clones were sequenced by immunoSEQ multiplex PCR, and TCRdb holds only the in-frame ones, with some missing. The table lists 40,000 to 60,000 clones, roughly 80% of them singletons. Sequences were derived from peripheral blood, sampled 4 weeks after starting pembrolizumab. The sequence was obtained from an adult with mismatch repair-deficient cancer.

CDR3 residues: CSAEQGNEQFF. The CDR3 region has the DNA TGCAGTGCCGAACAGGGCAATGAGCAGTTCTTC. The V gene is TRBV20-1, the J gene TRBJ2-1, with D maybe TRBD1 (6 bases). Germline assignment: CDR1 DFQATT and CDR2 SNEGSKA (reference sequence). The V end was cut by 6 bases, the J end by 6 bases, with 9 bases between. CDR3 size: 11 residues.